The rows below give T cell receptor beta chains drawn from one sample of a study of shared clonotypes between healthy human individuals. The assay was immunoSEQ multiplex PCR, and TCRdb's table has in-frame clones only and misses some. The sample gives 950,000 to 1,100,000 clones, 75% of which show up once; approximately 1.5% is in the top ten. The sample taken for sequencing was memory CD4+ T cells sorted from blood. These receptors were taken from a man in his late teens or twenties in good health. Each CDR3 is given with its conserved first and last residue. D genes are given only for firm matches. Size tells how often a clone was seen (once, few, many) or the class of an expanded clone, and some rows leave it out.

v_gene,j_gene,d_gene,abundance,CDR3aa,CDR3nt
TRBV7-9,TRBJ1-1,TRBD1,NA,CASSSRQGTEAFF,TGTGCCAGCAGCTCCCGACAGGGTACTGAAGCTTTCTTT
TRBV2,TRBJ1-1,NA,NA,CASFGGGFTEAFF,TGTGCCAGCTTTGGGGGCGGGTTCACTGAAGCTTTCTTT
TRBV29-1,TRBJ2-1,TRBD2,NA,CSGGTSGGSEQFF,TGCAGCGGTGGGACTAGCGGGGGTAGTGAGCAGTTCTTC
TRBV10-3,TRBJ1-1,NA,NA,CAISEGSEVGAFF,TGTGCCATCAGTGAGGGGAGCGAAGTAGGAGCTTTCTTT
TRBV4-1,TRBJ2-5,NA,NA,CASSQYRQPQETQYF,TGCGCCAGCAGCCAATATCGGCAGCCACAAGAGACCCAGTACTTC
TRBV29-1,TRBJ2-7,NA,NA,CSVGPGEYEQYF,TGCAGCGTGGGGCCGGGGGAGTACGAGCAGTACTTC
TRBV19,TRBJ2-1,TRBD2,NA,CASSTQRGPYNEQFF,TGTGCCAGTAGTACGCAGCGGGGGCCTTACAATGAGCAGTTCTTC
TRBV6-5,TRBJ2-4,TRBD2,NA,CASSSGLGNIQYF,TGTGCCAGCAGTTCCGGACTAGGGAACATTCAGTACTTC
TRBV2,TRBJ2-5,NA,NA,CASSVMESQYF,TGTGCCAGCAGTGTGATGGAATCCCAGTACTTC
TRBV7-2,TRBJ1-1,NA,NA,CASSFGRTNTEAFF,TGTGCCAGCAGCTTTGGGCGGACGAACACTGAAGCTTTCTTT
TRBV30,TRBJ1-3,NA,NA,CAWSDRNTIYF,TGTGCCTGGAGTGACCGAAACACCATATATTTT
TRBV5-4,TRBJ2-7,NA,few,CASSLGAGEQYF,TGTGCCAGCAGCTTGGGCGCCGGCGAGCAGTACTTC
TRBV7-6,TRBJ2-5,NA,NA,CASTDLGETQYF,TGTGCCAGCACCGATTTGGGGGAGACCCAGTACTTC
TRBV6-5,TRBJ1-5,NA,NA,CASSLRGNQPQHF,TGTGCCAGCAGTCTGCGGGGGAATCAGCCCCAGCATTTT
TRBV5-1,TRBJ2-1,NA,once,CASSPSFDNEQFF,TGCGCCAGCAGCCCTTCTTTTGACAATGAGCAGTTCTTC
TRBV28,TRBJ2-2,NA,NA,CASSLTAGELFF,TGTGCCAGCAGTTTAACGGCCGGGGAGCTGTTTTTT
TRBV5-1,TRBJ1-3,TRBD1,NA,CASSLEGASSGNTIYF,TGCGCCAGCAGCTTAGAGGGGGCATCCTCTGGAAACACCATATATTTT
TRBV7-2,TRBJ2-4,NA,NA,CASSLGGESIQYF,TGTGCCAGCAGCTTAGGGGGGGAGAGCATTCAGTACTTC
TRBV18,TRBJ2-3,TRBD1,NA,CASSPQAGGGTDTQYF,TGTGCCAGCTCACCACAGGCAGGGGGCGGCACAGATACGCAGTATTTT
TRBV29-1,TRBJ2-3,NA,NA,CSAGYSTDTQYF,TGCAGCGCCGGATATAGCACAGATACGCAGTATTTT
TRBV30,TRBJ1-2,NA,NA,CAWSSSTGAYGGYTF,TGTGCCTGGAGTTCCTCGACAGGTGCTTATGGTGGCTACACCTTC
TRBV28,TRBJ2-1,NA,NA,CASSDSSYNEQFF,TGTGCCAGCAGCGATAGCTCCTACAATGAGCAGTTCTTC
TRBV18,TRBJ1-4,TRBD1,NA,CASSHRQGGEKLFF,TGTGCCAGCTCACACCGACAGGGGGGCGAAAAACTGTTTTTT
TRBV7-3,TRBJ2-3,TRBD1,NA,CASSPGTGDTQYF,TGTGCCAGCAGCCCTGGGACAGGAGATACGCAGTATTTT
TRBV7-9,TRBJ2-3,TRBD1,NA,CASSLGQAKGNTQYF,TGTGCCAGCAGCCTAGGACAGGCCAAAGGAAATACGCAGTATTTT
TRBV6-6,TRBJ2-5,NA,NA,CATLRGPGETQYF,TGTGCCACCCTGAGAGGGCCGGGGGAGACCCAGTACTTC
TRBV19,TRBJ1-1,NA,few,CASSPGRYTEAFF,TGTGCCAGTAGTCCGGGTCGGTACACTGAAGCTTTCTTT
TRBV11-3,TRBJ2-3,NA,NA,CASSLDRDTQYF,TGTGCCAGCAGCTTAGATAGAGATACGCAGTATTTT
TRBV9,TRBJ2-1,TRBD2,NA,CASSVGTSGINEQFF,TGTGCCAGCAGCGTAGGGACTAGCGGGATCAATGAGCAGTTCTTC
TRBV2,TRBJ1-2,TRBD1,few,CASTQTGTAYGYTF,TGTGCCAGCACTCAGACAGGGACTGCCTATGGCTACACCTTC
TRBV5-1,TRBJ2-7,NA,few,CASSSTPSSSPYEQYF,TGCGCCAGCAGCTCCACACCCTCTTCAAGCCCCTACGAGCAGTACTTC
TRBV10-3,TRBJ1-2,TRBD1,NA,CAISDVQGDYGYTF,TGTGCCATCAGTGATGTCCAGGGGGACTATGGCTACACCTTC
TRBV4-1,TRBJ2-2,TRBD1,few,CASSQDGQGAGELFF,TGCGCCAGCAGCCAAGACGGACAGGGGGCCGGGGAGCTGTTTTTT
TRBV10-3,TRBJ1-5,NA,many,CAISESLGETNQPQHF,TGTGCCATCAGTGAGTCGTTGGGGGAGACCAATCAGCCCCAGCATTTT
TRBV5-4,TRBJ1-6,TRBD1,NA,CASSPDRGSSNSPLHF,TGTGCCAGCAGCCCGGACAGGGGCTCGTCAAATTCACCCCTCCACTTT
TRBV9,TRBJ2-2,NA,once,CASSSEVGASARELFF,TGTGCCAGCAGCTCCGAGGTCGGGGCCTCCGCCCGGGAGCTGTTTTTT
TRBV9,TRBJ2-5,TRBD1,few,CASSVTGTGDLETQYF,TGTGCCAGCAGCGTGACCGGGACAGGGGACTTAGAGACCCAGTACTTC